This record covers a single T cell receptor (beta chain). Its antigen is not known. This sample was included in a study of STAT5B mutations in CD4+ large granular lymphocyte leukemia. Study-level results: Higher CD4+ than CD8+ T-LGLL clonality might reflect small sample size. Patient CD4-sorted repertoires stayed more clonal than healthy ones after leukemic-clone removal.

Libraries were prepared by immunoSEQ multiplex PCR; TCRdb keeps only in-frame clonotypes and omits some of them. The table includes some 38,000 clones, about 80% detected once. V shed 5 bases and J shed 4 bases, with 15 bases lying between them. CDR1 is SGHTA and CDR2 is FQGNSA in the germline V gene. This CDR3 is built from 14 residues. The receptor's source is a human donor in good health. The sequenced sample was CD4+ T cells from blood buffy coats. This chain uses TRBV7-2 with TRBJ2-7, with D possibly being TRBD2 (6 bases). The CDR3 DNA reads TGTGCCAGCAGCCGGCAGGAGGGTCTTTACGAGCAGTACTTC. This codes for CASSRQEGLYEQYF.